In its sample, the clone carrying this T cell receptor (beta chain) was seen a few times. As yet, its antigen is unknown. Clinical symptoms, serum thyroxine and TRAb, thyroid ultrasound and orbital computed tomography were used for the diagnoses. Amplified TCR beta CDR3 regions came from RNA transcripts. The HTBI primer set served for first-round RT-PCR of the TCR CDR3. TCRdb re-analysed the multiplex PCR reads in MiXCR, keeping a single row per CDR3 protein. The sample contains about 530,000 distinct CDR3 sequences, 17% of which appear only once. V lost 0 bases and J lost 6; bases outside the gene matches: 1. Germline V CDR1 and CDR2: MGHRA, YSYEKL. CDR3 length equals 14 residues. This sample is part of a study of T cells in Graves' hyperthyroidism and ophthalmopathy. Turning to the study itself: Peripheral blood samples were taken at initial diagnosis, prior to any treatment. Study-level findings and limits: The model forecast ophthalmopathy, anticipating it by a median approximately 6.1 months before onset. Blood also carried most thyroid clonotypes expanded above 0.001.

Sequenced input: blood. The origin of this receptor is a woman under 30 with Graves' ophthalmopathy. The chain couples TRBV4-1 to TRBJ2-1; 8 bases map to TRBD2. CDR3 protein: CASSQEGTSNEQFF. The CDR3 region has the DNA TGCGCCAGCAGCCAAGAGGGGACTAGCAATGAGCAGTTCTTC.